These 13 T cell receptor beta chains share one sample of origin, sequenced in a study of patients and donors after allogeneic stem cell transplantation. TCRdb ran MiXCR on the RT-PCR reads and lists one entry per CDR3 protein. The data hold about 960,000 distinct CDR3 sequences, with approximately 19% observed a single time. Sequenced sample: blood, either unsorted or a sorted T cell fraction (not recorded which). The receptors derive from a human donor who was either an allogeneic HSCT recipient or a stem cell or donor lymphocyte infusion donor (not recorded which). It is not recorded whose cells these are; they may come from a transplant donor.

The genes are TRBV20-1 and TRBJ2-3, with 8 bases lining up with TRBD2. Germline V lookup: CDR1 DFQATT, CDR2 SNEGSKA (reference sequence). This CDR3 comprises 14 residues. The V gene end was trimmed by 3 bases and the J gene end by 3 bases; junction bases not matched to a gene: 5. DNA for the CDR3: TGCAGTGCTAGGATAGCGGGATCAACAGATACGCAGTATTTT. This gives the protein CSARIAGSTDTQYF.

The V call is TRBV30, the J call TRBJ2-3, with 7 bases aligning to TRBD1. The CDR3 totals 14 residues. With V trimmed by 0 bases and J by 4 bases, 4 bases remained unmatched. CDR1 GTSNPN and CDR2 SVGIG come from the germline V gene (reference sequence). CDR3 in amino acids: CAWSVLGGADTQYF. The DNA of the CDR3 is TGTGCCTGGAGTGTACTAGGGGGCGCAGATACGCAGTATTTT.

This clonotype was seen more than once but under ten times. This chain joins TRBV2 and TRBJ2-5, with D perhaps matching TRBD2 (5 bases). Per the germline V gene, CDR1 is SNHLY and CDR2 is FYNNEI. V shed 4 bases and J shed 5 bases, with 23 bases lying between them. The CDR3 has 17 residues. The CDR3 region is CASSVVQNLGGTETQYF. In nucleotides, the CDR3 is TGTGCCAGCAGTGTAGTACAGAACCTTGGAGGCACGGAGACCCAGTACTTC.

This clonotype occurred a few times. The chain is built from TRBV30 and TRBJ2-3, with 10 nucleotides matching TRBD2. The V segment lost 0 bases and the J segment 9 bases; nucleotides outside the gene matches: 12. Looked up from germline, CDR1 is GTSNPN and CDR2 is SVGIG (reference sequence). This CDR3 spans 16 amino acids. The CDR3 nucleotides are TGTGCCTGGAGTGTACCCGGGACTAGCGCCATTCGGACGCAGTATTTT. It codes for CAWSVPGTSAIRTQYF.

This sequence joins TRBV20-1 and TRBJ2-7; D not certain. V was trimmed by 0 bases and J by 4 bases, leaving 13 bases between them. Germline loops: CDR1 DFQATT, CDR2 SNEGSKA (reference sequence). This CDR3 has 14 residues. CDR3 DNA sequence: TGCAGTGCTAGAGATCCAGTATCGTCGTACGAGCAGTACTTC. Its translation is CSARDPVSSYEQYF.

There are a few counts of this clonotype. The V call is TRBV4-3, the J call TRBJ2-2, with 12 positions matching TRBD1. The germline CDR1 and CDR2 sequences are LGHNA and YSLEER. The CDR3 length is 18 residues. V lost 4 bases, J lost 7 bases, and 13 bases stayed unmatched. The CDR3 bases are TGCGCCAGCAGCCCACTCCCGGGACAGGGGGCTGGGGGCGGGGAGCTGTTTTTT. Residues: CASSPLPGQGAGGGELFF.

In its sample, this clonotype was seen a few times. The chain combines TRBV25-1 with TRBJ2-1; D gene ambiguous. The CDR3 is 13 residues long. Germline assignment: CDR1 MGHDK and CDR2 SYGVNS. Trimming took off 4 bases at V and 4 bases at J, with 8 bases between the two ends. The CDR3 protein is CASSAWGYNEQFF. Here the CDR3 DNA reads TGTGCCAGCAGTGCCTGGGGTTACAATGAGCAGTTCTTC.

This chain joins TRBV5-1 and TRBJ2-3; no definite D call. Trimming took 6 bases from V and 1 from J, leaving 9 bases between them. The CDR3 extends over 13 amino acids. Per the germline V gene, CDR1 is SGHRS and CDR2 is YFSETQ. The CDR3 region has the DNA TGCGCCAGCATCCCGGATGGCACAGATACGCAGTATTTT. Its translation is CASIPDGTDTQYF. Using reference TRBV5-1 and TRBJ2-3 for the parts outside the CDR3, the full variable domain is KAGVTQTPRYLIKTRGQQVTLSCSPISGHRSVSWYQQTPGQGLQFLFEYFSETQRNKGNFPGRFSGRQFSNSRSEMNVSTLELGDSALYLCASIPDGTDTQYFGPGTRLTVL.

This clonotype was counted only a few times. The chain joins TRBV27 to TRBJ1-1; the D is unclear. The CDR3 has 13 amino acids. Trimming removed 6 bases at V and 4 bases at J, with 12 bases between. CDR1 and CDR2 from the germline V gene are MNHEY and SMNVEV (reference sequence). The CDR3 here is CASSPRLSTEAFF. CDR3 coding DNA: TGTGCCAGCAGCCCCCGTCTGAGCACTGAAGCTTTCTTT.

This chain joins TRBV6-1 and TRBJ2-7, with TRBD2 matching over 12 bases. This CDR3 has 17 residues. V lost 5 bases and J lost 3; bases outside the gene matches: 11. Germline values: CDR1 MNHNS, CDR2 SASEGT. The CDR3 spells CASSRTKPGLAGYEQYF. The CDR3 DNA sequence: TGTGCCAGCAGTCGGACTAAACCGGGACTAGCGGGCTACGAGCAGTACTTC.

This clonotype appeared a few times. The chain has TRBV28 and TRBJ2-5, with 8 positions matching TRBD1. V was pared by 7 bases and J by 5 bases, with 6 bases of the junction left unmatched. The CDR3 is 13 amino acids. CDR1 and CDR2 (germline): MDHEN, SYDVKM. The CDR3: CASIRTGWETQYF. The CDR3 nucleotides read TGTGCCAGCATAAGGACAGGGTGGGAGACCCAGTACTTC.

The chain recombines TRBV29-1 with TRBJ2-3, with a tentative D call TRBD1 (5 bases). Germline V gene lookup returns CDR1 SQVTM and CDR2 ANQGSEA. The CDR3 runs to 15 residues. V lost 2 bases and J lost 2, with 14 bases in between. The CDR3 loop is CSVERAGIFTDTQYF. For the CDR3, the DNA is TGCAGCGTTGAAAGGGCAGGGATCTTCACAGATACGCAGTATTTT.

This clonotype has only a few counts. V and J are TRBV7-2 and TRBJ1-3; D is possibly TRBD1 (6 bases). Trimming removed 1 base from V and 0 bases from J, with 10 bases in between. Germline V gene data show CDR1 as SGHTA and CDR2 as FQGNSA. The CDR3 has 16 residues. The CDR3 coding sequence is TGTGCCAGCAGCTTAGTACAGGGCCGCTCTGGAAACACCATATATTTT. Its translation: CASSLVQGRSGNTIYF.